This record concerns one T cell receptor beta chain sequence. In the original analysis: Quantification of nucleated cells was approximated via reference gene primer amplification. Sequencing used immunoSEQ multiplex PCR; TCRdb keeps in-frame clones, though not all of them. V and J calls and clone size are as listed in that table; D and trimming were resolved from the DNA. Found here are about 430,000 clones, nearly 90% of them singletons; the top ten hold 1.4% to 1.5%. The germline CDR1 and CDR2 sequences are SQVTM and ANQGSEA. V shed 3 bases, J shed 3 bases, and the junction held 10 bases outside the gene matches. The CDR3 has 15 residues. These data are taken from a study of blood T cell repertoires in COVID-19. Study in general: COVID-19 samples collected from the United States, Italy and Spain covered acute and convalescent phases.

Sequencing input: PBMCs or T cells enriched from blood (not recorded which). The V gene is TRBV29-1, the J gene TRBJ1-1; 7 nucleotides align to TRBD1. The clonotype was recovered from a woman aged 18 to 35 who had been exposed to COVID-19. CDR3 sequence reads: CSVDPDRVRDTEAFF. The CDR3 DNA follows: TGCAGCGTTGATCCCGACAGGGTCCGGGACACTGAAGCTTTCTTT.